The 18 T cell receptor beta chains below were found in one sample sequenced in a study of spatial heterogeneity in lung cancer. TCRdb re-derived calls from the 5' RACE reads in MiXCR, one entry per CDR3 protein. The sample lists around 110,000 distinct CDR3 sequences; 12% were seen once. Time point: blood at routine non-recurrence follow-up after resection. No cell sorting; template was whole RNA from tumor, lung tissue or PBMC. The starting material was PBMCs, obtained at follow-up. The receptors stem from a male donor with early-stage non-small cell lung cancer.

This clonotype was counted at least ten times. The rearrangement links TRBV20-1 to TRBJ2-7; no clear D. In germline, CDR1 is DFQATT, CDR2 SNEGSKA (reference sequence). This CDR3 region has 12 residues. Trimming took off 1 base at V and 2 bases at J, with 6 bases between the two ends. The CDR3 DNA reads as TGCAGTGCTAGAGCCCCCCCCTACGAGCAGTACTTC. Translated: CSARAPPYEQYF.

The CDR3 bases are TGTGCCAGCTCACCCCAGGGCATGAACACTGAAGCTTTCTTT. Translation gives CASSPQGMNTEAFF. This chain joins TRBV18 and TRBJ1-1; TRBD1 is a possible D gene (5 bases). The CDR3 extends over 14 amino acids. CDR1 KGHSH and CDR2 LQKENI come from the germline V gene. V was clipped by 3 bases and J by 0 bases, with 8 bases between them.

This clonotype was seen ten or more times. CDR3 sequence: CASSAGTSGRTGELFF. CDR3 bases: TGTGCCAGCAGTGCCGGGACTAGCGGGCGCACCGGGGAGCTGTTTTTT. The rearrangement uses TRBV12-3 or TRBV12-4 and TRBJ2-2, with 12 nucleotides matching TRBD2. The CDR3 totals 16 residues. The V gene end was trimmed by 5 bases and the J gene end by 4 bases; junction bases not matched to a gene: 5.

The J gene is TRBJ2-1, the V gene TRBV20-1; 10 bases are a match to TRBD2. Germline values: CDR1 DFQATT, CDR2 SNEGSKA (reference sequence). V shed 0 bases, J shed 11 bases, and the junction held 16 bases outside the gene matches. The CDR3 consists of 17 residues. The CDR3 reads CSARESSGGAPTRKQFF. In DNA, the CDR3 is TGCAGTGCTAGAGAGTCTAGCGGGGGCGCCCCTACAAGGAAGCAGTTCTTC.

The table lists this clonotype with many counts. The chain joins TRBV20-1 to TRBJ1-1; no clear D gene. CDR1 and CDR2 (germline): DFQATT, SNEGSKA (reference sequence). The CDR3 has 12 residues. Trimming took off 1 base at V and 0 bases at J, with 3 bases between the two ends. The CDR3 sequence is CSARGMNTEAFF. DNA for the CDR3: TGCAGTGCTAGAGGAATGAACACTGAAGCTTTCTTT.

Here the CDR3 DNA reads TGTGCCAGCAGCTTAGTAGGGGCGACACTTAGCTCCTACGAGCAGTACTTC. This translates into CASSLVGATLSSYEQYF. The chain uses TRBV7-2 and TRBJ2-7, with D possibly matching TRBD1 (5 bases). V gave up 1 base and J gave up 0 bases, with 16 bases separating them. Germline lookup yields CDR1 SGHTA and CDR2 FQGNSA. CDR3 size: 17 residues.

The chain employs TRBV20-1 and TRBJ1-5; TRBD1 is a possible D gene (5 bases). The CDR3 consists of 15 residues. Trimming took off 5 bases at V and 4 bases at J, with 18 bases between the two ends. Germline CDR1 is DFQATT and CDR2 is SNEGSKA (reference sequence). This CDR3 is CSAPEGSGVNQPQHF. Here the CDR3 DNA reads TGCAGTGCTCCGGAGGGGTCTGGGGTAAATCAGCCCCAGCATTTT.

The chain employs TRBV6-2 or TRBV6-3 and TRBJ2-3; the D gene could be TRBD1 or TRBD2 (5 bases each). V was clipped by 7 bases and J by 6 bases, with 20 bases between them. The germline V gene has CDR1 MNHEY and CDR2 SVGEGT. The CDR3 is made up of 15 amino acids. CDR3 DNA: TGTGCCAGCAATAAACGGGGCCTAAGCGACGATACGCAGTATTTT. This sequence encodes CASNKRGLSDDTQYF.

This clonotype was picked up one time. A much larger clone differs from this one at a single base, so this may be a read error. This chain uses TRBV3-1 with TRBJ2-1, with 7 bases aligning to TRBD2. The CDR3 contains 14 residues. Germline V lookup: CDR1 LGHDT, CDR2 YNNKEL (reference sequence). The CDR3 protein is CASKMGTTYNQQFF. The CDR3 coding sequence is TGTGCCAGCAAAATGGGGACTACCTACAATCAGCAGTTCTTC.

The chain carries TRBV2 and TRBJ2-2, with D perhaps matching TRBD1 or TRBD2 (5 bases each). The CDR3 consists of 15 residues. CDR1 SNHLY and CDR2 FYNNEI come from the germline V gene. V shed 6 bases and J shed 1 base, with 12 bases lying between them. This CDR3 reads CASSSEGWNTGELFF. As DNA, the CDR3 is TGTGCCAGCAGCTCTGAGGGGTGGAACACCGGGGAGCTGTTTTTT.

This clonotype has ten or more counts. The V and J genes are TRBV6-5 and TRBJ2-7, with a tentative D call TRBD1 (6 bases). The CDR3 consists of 14 residues. Germline lookup yields CDR1 MNHEY and CDR2 SVGAGI. V lost 6 bases to trimming and J lost 4 bases, with 16 bases between them. The CDR3 sequence: CASRSGTQIYEQYF. CDR3 DNA sequence: TGTGCCAGCAGATCCGGGACACAAATTTACGAGCAGTACTTC.

This clonotype was recorded many times. The V gene is TRBV20-1, the J gene TRBJ1-6, with D perhaps TRBD1 (5 bases). The V gene lost 0 bases and the J gene lost 3 bases, with 12 bases spanning the gap. CDR1 and CDR2 (germline): DFQATT, SNEGSKA (reference sequence). CDR3 size: 16 residues. CDR3 DNA sequence: TGCAGTGCTAGAGAGGGTGGGGCGGGCTATAATTCACCCCTCCACTTT. It specifies CSAREGGAGYNSPLHF.

The chain joins TRBV24-1 to TRBJ1-5; D is perhaps TRBD1 (6 bases). Trimming left V 2 bases short and J 4 bases short, with 17 bases between. Germline assignment: CDR1 KGHDR and CDR2 SFDVKD. The CDR3 totals 17 residues. The CDR3 DNA reads as TGTGCCACCAGTGATTCGTCCAGGGGAGATTGGAATCAGCCCCAGCATTTT. It encodes CATSDSSRGDWNQPQHF.

The sample holds a few counts of this clonotype. The rearrangement joins TRBV4-2 to TRBJ1-2, with D possibly TRBD1 on 6 matching bases. V dropped 0 bases and J dropped 6 bases, with 14 bases sitting between them. CDR1 is LGHNA, CDR2 YNFKEQ, per germline. The CDR3 covers 15 residues. CDR3 nucleotides: TGTGCCAGCAGCCAAGAGCCGGGGGCCCGTGATGGCTACACCTTC. It codes for CASSQEPGARDGYTF.

As regards this clonotype: One end of the junction is discordant with germline, which a read error may explain. This sequence joins TRBV7-9 and TRBJ1-1; D unresolved. Germline CDR1 SEHNR, CDR2 FQNEAQ (reference sequence). The CDR3 runs 14 residues. The CDR3 region has the DNA TGTGCCAGCAGCTTAAGTTCAGTGAACATTGAAGCTTTCTTT. Protein: CASSLSSVNIEAFF.

V usage is TRBV15 and J usage is TRBJ1-1; D is unclear. This CDR3 has 12 amino acids. Looked up from germline, CDR1 is LNHNV and CDR2 is YYDKDF (reference sequence). The V and J ends lost 4 bases and 5 bases respectively, with 8 bases between them. CDR3 nucleotide sequence: TGTGCCACCAGCATGCGAGGAACTGAAGCTTTCTTT. Amino acid sequence: CATSMRGTEAFF.

This clonotype was seen repeatedly, ten times or more. The chain carries TRBV28 and TRBJ2-5; TRBD1 matches 8 bases. The CDR3 is 15 amino acids. The V gene's germline CDR1 is MDHEN and CDR2 SYDVKM. After removal of 8 bases from V and 0 bases from J, the junction contained 8 bases not matched to a gene. The CDR3 protein is CASGGQGTYQETQYF. The CDR3 DNA sequence: TGTGCCAGCGGAGGACAGGGAACTTACCAAGAGACCCAGTACTTC.

The chain uses TRBV10-3 and TRBJ2-1; D is possibly TRBD1 or TRBD2 (5 bases each). Looked up from germline, CDR1 is ENHRY and CDR2 is SYGVKD. The CDR3 extends over 12 amino acids. The V and J ends lost 10 bases and 5 bases respectively, with 12 bases between them. The CDR3 protein is CATRGAHNEQFF. The CDR3 DNA sequence: TGTGCCACCCGGGGCGCGCACAATGAGCAGTTCTTC.